This T cell receptor beta chain was observed in a study of siplizumab effects on memory and regulatory T cells. V was trimmed by 1 base and J by 0 bases, leaving 7 bases between them. Germline CDR1 reads SGHTA; CDR2 reads FQGNSA. The CDR3 consists of 15 residues. Study-level points and caveats: Proliferating siplizumab-cultured Tregs lacked confirmed suppressive function. Proliferating clones, CD4+ or CD8+, lacked an assignable naive or memory phenotype in roughly 80-96% of cases. Naive T cells seemed more diverse than memory cells and seemed major alloresponse contributors.

This clone showed up just a few times. The antigen is undetermined. Method: immunoSEQ multiplex PCR; TCRdb's copy keeps in-frame clones and lacks some. The repertoire holds roughly 120,000 clones, less than 95% seen once, with around 1.7% in the top ten. The sequenced material came from non-Treg CD4+ T cells sorted from blood. This chain joins TRBV7-2 and TRBJ1-5; no firm D call. This TCR was recovered from a human donor in good health. CDR3 sequence (DNA): TGTGCCAGCAGCTTAGTTGGGTATAGCAATCAGCCCCAGCATTTT. This gives the protein CASSLVGYSNQPQHF.